Reported below is one TCR beta chain. In the study's own analysis: Amplification with reference gene primers provided the estimates of nucleated cell counts. The protocol was immunoSEQ multiplex PCR, while the TCRdb copy is restricted to in-frame clones and leaves out a portion. The V and J calls and clone size come from that table; D and trimming were worked out from the DNA. The data contain over 250,000 clones, 89% of them singletons. Germline lookup yields CDR1 SGHKS and CDR2 YYEKEE (reference sequence). The CDR3 runs to 18 residues. With 5 bases removed from V and 0 bases from J, the gap between germline ends came to 21 bases. The entry originates in a study of blood T cell repertoires in COVID-19. Study at large: Specimens from acute and convalescent COVID-19 originated in the United States, Italy and Spain.

The rearrangement links TRBV5-5 to TRBJ1-3; perhaps TRBD1 as D (6 bases). The sample taken for sequencing was peripheral blood. The receptor was isolated from a woman in her sixties with acute or convalescent COVID-19. This CDR3 is CASRLSFITGISGNTIYF. Written as DNA, the CDR3 is TGTGCCAGCAGACTTTCCTTCATTACAGGGATCTCTGGAAACACCATATATTTT.